The entry below gives a single TCR beta chain sequence along with its context. These data come from a study of T cell changes during pregnancy in multiple sclerosis. Germline assignment: CDR1 SGHKS and CDR2 YYEKEE (reference sequence). This CDR3 contains 12 residues. V gave up 4 bases and J gave up 5 bases, with 10 bases separating them. The table came from immunoSEQ multiplex PCR; TCRdb's copy has only in-frame clones and leaves some out. The data hold approximately 80,000 clones, with 94% observed a single time. The sequence derives from a female donor in good health, enrolled as a control in a pregnancy study. The genes are TRBV5-5 and TRBJ2-7; D ambiguous. Sample: peripheral blood, taken in the second trimester of pregnancy. The CDR3 DNA sequence: TGTGCCAGCAGCGAGTTCTACGACGAGCAGTACTTC. Amino acid sequence: CASSEFYDEQYF.